The T cell receptor (beta chain) under discussion was sequenced for a study of cytomegalovirus exposure and HLA in healthy donors (dated by TCRdb to the late 2010s). Some background on the complete study: According to an earlier analysis of 550 to 750 of the donors, about 180 million T cells yielded 117 million unique TCR beta sequences and 250 to 350 Gb of sequence data. An early release covering roughly 640 HLA-typed donors comprised approximately 300 gigabases of sequencing data and around 80 million unique TCR sequences. The genetic ancestry cluster associated with self-reported Caucasian donors included around four fifths of the 398 genotyped donors. The aim of the study was to test whether cataloging public T cell receptors could identify signatures of past pathogen exposure. Using immunosequencing, the study profiled T cell repertoires from 640 or so subjects and related those repertoires to cytomegalovirus serostatus. Besides the first cohort of 550 to 750 subjects, a separate validation cohort made up of around 120 different subjects was used. High-throughput TCR immunosequencing, statistical association of individual TCRs with disease status, and machine learning were combined to predict cytomegalovirus infection status. A later analysis re-examined previously published TCR beta repertoires from 500 to 700 donors and added high-resolution HLA genotyping to investigate patterns of TCR occurrence. Rather than drawing on any new phenotypic data, the later analysis identified candidate immune exposures from TCR beta sequences and the way those sequences occurred across donors. An earlier analysis of some 600 of the donors applied high-throughput TCR beta sequencing to assess whether each TCR beta V gene segment acted as functional or pseudogenic. Donor age, sex, ethnicity and CMV serostatus were collected together with the repertoire data. A later genetic analysis used genome-wide SNP genotypes for about 65% of the roughly 700 donors, treating that subset as a discovery cohort. All discovery cohort repertoires had been generated on a single sequencing platform. Class I and class II HLA loci were covered by the typing at four-digit resolution. Typing coverage differed by locus: A, B, C, DRB1 and DQB1 were typed in roughly 620-640 donors, DQA1 in approximately 520, DPA1 in approximately 610, and DPB1 in 400 to 490. A handful of DR-DQ haplotypes were handled as single units for association and clustering because linkage in the cohort was strong. Among about 390 genotyped donors of the cohort, an average of about 240,000 unique TCR beta nucleotide sequences were sequenced per donor, around 20% of them non-productive.

As for this clone: Its antigen is not yet known. No much larger clone exists at a distance of one base, and base qualities are not known.

The library was made by the immunoSEQ multiplex PCR assay. For the multiplex PCR, a mixture combining 60 forward primers for TCR Vbeta segments and 13 reverse primers for TCR Jbeta segments was used. Amplification of the CDR3 region of rearranged TCR beta genes was performed with a multiplex PCR assay on genomic DNA. Amplified TCR beta libraries were sequenced as 87-base-pair reads on the Illumina HiSeq System. The paper's processing steps were these. In a later analysis, some 80 million unique TCR beta chains were counted across the 666 repertoires, and about 9.9 million of these chains were shared by at least two donors. Raw reads were error-corrected and collapsed into unique sequences with a nearest-neighbor algorithm that merged closely related sequences to remove PCR and sequencing errors. To assign V, D and J gene segments, CDR3 sequences were aligned to IMGT reference sequences. For a sequence to be retained, a match of at least six nucleotides to both a V gene segment and a J gene segment was required. Rearrangements were classified as productive when the CDR3 lacked stop codons and remained in frame with V and J, and all other rearrangements were classified as non-productive. CDR3 was defined according to IMGT convention as the region running from the second conserved V-encoded cysteine to the conserved J-encoded phenylalanine. Sequences without an unambiguous match to a single V gene segment were excluded from the earlier analysis of over 500 of the donors. An earlier analysis of approximately 590 of the donors classified V segments as functional when productive rearrangements were above 56.7% and as segregating when the standard deviation between donors was above 5%. To diagnose cytomegalovirus status from the catalog of TCR beta chain sequences, a statistical classification framework was built. A later analysis assigned V and J genes by comparing TCR nucleotide sequences with IMGT/GENE-DB human TR gene sequences. The TCRdist pipeline was used in a later analysis to assign CDR3 sequences and most-parsimonious VDJ recombination scenarios. In a later analysis, each TCR beta chain was defined by its CDR3 amino acid sequence together with its V-gene family, and reads lacking a unique V-gene family were excluded. As a way to deal with suspected cross-contamination and a sequencing artifact, a later analysis dropped roughly 600 nucleotide sequences that were highly shared and had low generation probability. For each public chain, a later analysis derived a clonal expansion index from normalized ranks of inferred template counts within each repertoire. In a later analysis, generation probabilities were computed with a VDJ recombination model fitted to out-of-frame rearrangements, and the resulting probabilities were checked against IGoR. A later analysis scored TCR-TCR, TCR-HLA and TCR-CMV co-occurrence with hypergeometric tests, applying a repertoire-size bias correction to TCR pairs. False discovery rates were estimated in a later analysis by permuting HLA or CMV assignments 20 times. In a later analysis, co-occurring TCRs were grouped using DBSCAN, with TCRdist sequence similarity added in when clustering inside HLA-allele-positive subsets. Repertoires with fewer than 30,000 or more than 120,000 public chains were left out of co-occurrence clustering, as were about 5 repertoires with anomalous nucleotide sharing. TCRdb stores this immuneACCESS table with in-frame sequences only. Part of the clones is absent; in the studies checked, under half of the shortfall reflects unresolved V genes, and no reason is known for the rest. The V and J calls and the clone size are those of that table, but D and trimming were determined from the DNA. The table for this sample lists 70,000 to 95,000 clones; around 79% of them were counted only once. The ten most abundant clones make up roughly 1.5% of the sample.

The cohort comprised under 700 healthy bone marrow donors. Cohort members were all nominally healthy when sampled, although unrecorded immune exposures were likely present. The donor tested CMV seronegative and was one of the 352 seronegative cohort members. Each donor provided a peripheral blood sample, and peripheral blood mononuclear cells were used for TCR beta sequencing. The Qiagen DNeasy Blood Extraction Kit was used to extract genomic DNA from the blood cell samples. What the authors observed across the whole study: When HLA alleles, especially DR and DQ, strongly co-occurred, attributing TCR associations to individual alleles was difficult. The presence/absence analyses assumed that sequencing depth was roughly uniform across donors, and that assumption may not be true. In this cohort, only TCR beta chains were sequenced, and detectable features were limited by the absence of alpha or paired-chain data. Correlated functional status among segregating V segments might reflect linkage disequilibrium, but an unknown experimental factor could not be ruled out. According to a later analysis, TCR association rates differed among HLA loci, with DRB1 alleles showing the most associated TCRs and HLA-C alleles showing the fewest. Because HLA typing was unavailable for some donors at each locus, only the typed subset was used in association tests. A later analysis found that most CMV-associated TCR beta chains appeared HLA-restricted, with HLA associations seemingly driven largely by CMV exposure. The only immune exposure information available for the cohort was CMV serostatus. Specific HLA alleles were associated with roughly 16,000 TCR beta sequences at a false discovery rate of 0.05 in a later analysis. The classifier was reported to diagnose cytomegalovirus status with high specificity and sensitivity in both the original and validation cohorts. Because counts were too low, roughly 18 rarely observed V segments, including chromosome 9 orphons, were left out of the earlier analysis of 587 of the donors. A cluster of highly shared sequence variants was judged likely to represent a technical artifact of the sequencing pipeline. Some IMGT-functional V segments, including TRBV6-2 and TRBV6-3, could not be told apart with the 87-base-pair reads, so those segments were excluded. Compared with the 666-donor mean, donors in an Asian-associated ancestry cluster had fewer N-insertions in productive TCRs, according to a later genetic analysis. A further reported finding was that TCR beta sequences accurately predicted the HLA-A and HLA-B alleles for most subjects in the first cohort. In a later analysis, HLA-associated TCR beta chains showed more clonal expansion and lower generation probabilities than non-associated chains that were equally common. A few of the identified cytomegalovirus-associated TCR beta chains were confirmed in vitro to be specific for cytomegalovirus antigens. Broadly in line with IMGT annotations, most TCR beta V segments showed up in productive rearrangements about 90% or about 30% of the time in an earlier analysis of a few hundred of the donors. Across donors, most TCR sequences were observed very rarely, whereas some public TCRs were present in many individuals. In the study, around 160 TCR beta chains were listed as associated with cytomegalovirus. An association between a missense DCLRE1C variant and V-gene and J-gene trimming of TCR beta chains was found in a later genetic analysis and replicated in an independent cohort. According to the authors, the approach could potentially be generalized to other disease states and immunological phenotypes. Several of the top co-occurrence clusters appeared to be linked to parvovirus B19, influenza, CMV and Epstein-Barr virus, according to a later analysis.

Cut back by 5 bases and 0 bases, the V and J ends lie 18 bases apart. The CDR3, cysteine through phenylalanine, is 16 amino acids long. Only CDR3 DNA remains: 48 bases, in frame from the first base. For CDR1 and CDR2, the germline V gene lists SQVTM and ANQGSEA. Material: PBMCs. The V and J segments used are TRBV29-1 and TRBJ2-3; TRBD2 is perhaps the D gene, given 5 matching bases. This TCR derives from a man aged 35-49 years in good health and CMV-seronegative. In nucleotides, the sequence is TGCAGCGTTCCCCACCGAGAGCGGTTAAGCACAGATACGCAGTATTTT. Its coded protein is CSVPHRERLSTDTQYF.